One and the same sample provided the 27 T cell receptor beta chains below, sequenced in a study of molecular identifiers for immune sequencing clone quantification. TCRdb called the PCR reads again in MiXCR, with one record for every CDR3 protein. This sample carries more than 450,000 distinct CDR3 sequences, about a fifth of them seen once, and the ten largest clones take 0.65% to 0.95%. Sequencing used naive CD8+ T cells from blood, with Jurkat cell RNA spiked in. Documented subset: FACS-sorted CD8+CD4-CCR7+CD45RA+ naive T cells. The receptors here all came from a human donor in good health. Some libraries in this study had Jurkat cell RNA spiked in.

The sample holds a few counts of this clonotype. The CDR3 loop reads CASSWGTGATQYF. CDR3 bases: TGTGCCAGCAGCTGGGGGACAGGGGCGACCCAGTACTTC. The chain combines TRBV5-6 with TRBJ2-5, with 10 bases matching TRBD1. Germline CDR1 SGHDT, CDR2 YYEEEE. There are 13 residues in the CDR3. The V gene end was trimmed by 3 bases and the J gene end by 7 bases; junction bases not matched to a gene: 3.

V gene TRBV27 combines with J gene TRBJ2-6, with a weak D call TRBD2 (5 bases). The V gene's germline CDR1 is MNHEY and CDR2 SMNVEV (reference sequence). V lost 5 bases to trimming and J lost 1 base, with 9 bases between them. This CDR3 is 15 amino acids long. In DNA form, the CDR3 reads TGTGCCAGCAGTCTGTGGACTTCTGGGGCCAACGTCCTGACTTTC. Protein: CASSLWTSGANVLTF.

The chain joins TRBV20-1 to TRBJ1-2; a possible D gene is TRBD1 (5 bases). CDR1 and CDR2 (germline): DFQATT, SNEGSKA (reference sequence). V was trimmed by 0 bases and J by 0 bases, leaving 11 bases between them. The CDR3 runs to 15 residues. DNA of the CDR3: TGCAGTGCTAGAGATCTTGAGACAGCTAACTATGGCTACACCTTC. Translation gives CSARDLETANYGYTF.

This clonotype appeared many times. This rearrangement joins TRBV30 to TRBJ1-1; 8 bases are shared with TRBD1. Looked up from germline, CDR1 is GTSNPN and CDR2 is SVGIG (reference sequence). The V and J ends lost 2 bases and 5 bases, in that order; junction bases with no gene match: 7. CDR3 length equals 14 residues. The CDR3 DNA sequence: TGTGCCTGGAGTCTCGGGACAGGTCGAACTGAAGCTTTCTTT. Translating gives CAWSLGTGRTEAFF. Looking up the rest from reference TRBV30 and TRBJ1-1 gives the full variable domain: SQTIHQWPATLVQPVGSPLSLECTVEGTSNPNLYWYRQAAGRGLQLLFYSVGIGQISSEVPQNLSASRPQDRQFILSSKKLLLSDSGFYLCAWSLGTGRTEAFFGQGTRLTVV.

Concerning this clonotype itself: A read error is possible here, since a much larger clone lies one base away. The missing conserved phenylalanine or tryptophan at the end of this CDR3 makes a read error likely. The rearrangement links TRBV7-9 to TRBJ2-7, with TRBD2 identical over 8 bases. The V gene's germline CDR1 is SEHNR and CDR2 FQNEAQ (reference sequence). V shed 3 bases, J shed 6 bases, and the junction held 7 bases outside the gene matches. The CDR3 has 14 residues. Written as DNA, the CDR3 is TGTGCCAGCAGCTTGCTCGGGGGGGCTGGCGAGCAGTACATC. This gives the protein CASSLLGGAGEQYI.

This clonotype has only a few counts. V and J are TRBV30 and TRBJ2-7; D possibly corresponds to TRBD1 (6 bases). V lost 1 base and J 0 bases, leaving 10 bases between the germline ends. The germline CDR1 and CDR2 sequences are GTSNPN and SVGIG (reference sequence). The CDR3 spans 14 residues. DNA of the CDR3: TGTGCCTGGAGTGGACAGGATAGCTCCTACGAGCAGTACTTC. Amino acid sequence: CAWSGQDSSYEQYF.

This clonotype was detected only once. The CDR3: CASSTETGIVLSEAFF. The DNA for the CDR3 is TGTGCCAGCAGCACCGAGACAGGGATCGTCCTCTCTGAAGCTTTCTTT. The chain employs TRBV7-9 and TRBJ1-1; 7 nucleotides align to TRBD1. Trimming removed 5 bases from V and 6 bases from J; junction bases left unmatched: 15. The CDR3 runs to 16 residues. CDR1 is SEHNR and CDR2 is FQNEAQ in the germline V gene (reference sequence).

Note on this clonotype: Relative to the germline gene, one junction end is altered; a read error may explain this. This chain uses TRBV5-6 with TRBJ2-6; TRBD1 might be the D (6 bases). The V gene's germline CDR1 is SGHDT and CDR2 YYEEEE. This CDR3 contains 18 residues. CDR3 region: CASSLFGQNPSGANVPTF. Here the CDR3 DNA reads TGTGCCAGCAGCTTATTTGGACAGAACCCTTCTGGGGCCAACGTCCCGACTTTC.

The sample holds a few counts of this clonotype. CDR3 sequence: CASSPGLPLNTGELFF. The CDR3 DNA follows: TGTGCCAGCAGCCCGGGACTCCCATTGAACACCGGGGAGCTGTTTTTT. V gene TRBV7-9 combines with J gene TRBJ2-2, with TRBD2 as a possible D gene (6 bases). V shed 5 bases and J shed 1 base, with 14 bases lying between them. CDR3 length: 16 residues. CDR1 is SEHNR and CDR2 is FQNEAQ in the germline V gene (reference sequence).

The sample holds a few counts of this clonotype. The rearrangement links TRBV30 to TRBJ2-5, with 7 bases matching TRBD1. V dropped 1 base and J dropped 3; count of bases not matched to a gene: 8. Germline assignment: CDR1 GTSNPN and CDR2 SVGIG (reference sequence). The CDR3 spans 15 residues. The CDR3 here is CAWSGEDRAEETQYF. For the CDR3, the DNA is TGTGCCTGGAGTGGGGAAGACAGGGCGGAAGAGACCCAGTACTTC.

This rearrangement joins TRBV9 to TRBJ2-7, with TRBD1 as a possible D gene (5 bases). Germline V CDR1 and CDR2: SGDLS, YYNGEE. CDR3 size: 15 residues. Trimming removed 0 bases at V and 5 bases at J, with 15 bases between. This chain's CDR3 is CASSVGEGAIHEQYF. DNA of the CDR3: TGTGCCAGCAGCGTAGGGGAAGGGGCGATCCACGAGCAGTACTTC.

This chain joins TRBV2 and TRBJ1-6; D gene unclear. Germline V lookup: CDR1 SNHLY, CDR2 FYNNEI. The CDR3 extends over 15 amino acids. V lost 7 bases and J lost 6, with 16 bases in between. CDR3 coding DNA: TGTGCCAGCAAAGAAGGCGAAATCTTTAATTCACCCCTCCACTTT. This encodes CASKEGEIFNSPLHF.

This clonotype was counted many times. V is TRBV9 and J is TRBJ2-5; D possibly corresponds to TRBD2 (5 bases). This CDR3 spans 16 amino acids. V was pared by 3 bases and J by 2 bases, with 17 bases between. Germline V gene data show CDR1 as SGDLS and CDR2 as YYNGEE. For the CDR3, the DNA is TGTGCCAGCAGCGAGACCCCCGGGATGGGGCAAGAGACCCAGTACTTC. Its translation: CASSETPGMGQETQYF.

This clonotype was counted between two and nine times. This clone may be a read error of a much larger clone one base away. The chain has TRBV7-9 and TRBJ1-4, with D hard to call. Germline lookup yields CDR1 SEHNR and CDR2 FQNEAQ (reference sequence). The CDR3 covers 11 residues. The CDR3 region is CASSLFEELFF. As DNA, the CDR3 is TGTGCCAGCAGCTTATTTGAAGAACTGTTTTTT.

Of note for this clonotype: This clone may be a read error of a much larger clone one base away. Since the CDR3 does not end with the conserved phenylalanine or tryptophan, this likely comes from a read error. This chain connects TRBV4-1 to TRBJ1-1, with 9 positions matching TRBD1. Trimming took 4 bases from V and 4 from J; bases not matched to a gene: 10. The CDR3 runs 16 residues. Germline V gene data show CDR1 as MGHRA and CDR2 as YSYEKL. Written as DNA, the CDR3 is TGCGCCAGCAGCCTCAACCCGGGACAGGGTACCACTGAAGCTTTCTCT. As protein: CASSLNPGQGTTEAFS.

This clonotype was observed at least ten times. The chain recombines TRBV2 with TRBJ2-4; D is unclear. Per the germline V gene, CDR1 is SNHLY and CDR2 is FYNNEI. Trimming shortened V by 8 bases and J by 5 bases, and 10 bases separated the two germline ends. The length of the CDR3 is 12 residues. The CDR3, as DNA: TGTGCCAGCCACCCGGGTCAAAACATTCAGTACTTC. Amino acid sequence: CASHPGQNIQYF.

Many counts were recorded for this clonotype. The gene calls are TRBV12-3 or TRBV12-4 and TRBJ1-2, with TRBD1 as a possible D gene (6 bases). The CDR3 sequence is 13 residues long. V shed 5 bases and J shed 7 bases, with 14 bases lying between them. For the CDR3, the DNA is TGTGCCAGCAGTCCCTCCTGGGGGCGTGGCTACACCTTC. Translating gives CASSPSWGRGYTF.

Comment on this clonotype: A much bigger clone sits one base away, suggesting this may be a read error. The chain has TRBV15 and TRBJ1-2; a weak D match, TRBD1 (5 bases). The CDR3 totals 15 residues. Germline V gives CDR1 LNHNV, CDR2 YYDKDF (reference sequence). The DNA of the CDR3 is TGTGCCACCAGCAGAGATGTTTTAGGGGAGGGTGGCTACAACTTC. Translating it yields CATSRDVLGEGGYNF.

A word on this clonotype: A much larger clone lies one base from this, so it may be a read error. The rearrangement uses TRBV4-1 and TRBJ1-2; perhaps TRBD1 as D (5 bases). CDR1 and CDR2 from the germline V gene are MGHRA and YSYEKL. With 4 bases removed from V and 6 bases from J, the gap between germline ends came to 15 bases. The CDR3 sequence is 14 residues long. CDR3 DNA: TGCGCCAGCAGCCGAGGGGTCCGGATGGATGGCTACACCTTC. It codes for CASSRGVRMDGYTF.

To note about this clonotype: This sequence may be a read error, since a much larger clone differs from it by one base. The V gene is TRBV4-3, the J gene TRBJ2-1; 13 bases fit TRBD2. From germline, CDR1 is LGHNA and CDR2 YSLEER. There are 15 residues in the CDR3. V lost 1 base and J lost 8; bases outside the gene matches: 2. The CDR3 is CASSQGLAGGYEQFF. The CDR3, as DNA: TGCGCCAGCAGCCAAGGACTAGCGGGAGGTTATGAGCAGTTCTTC.

Only a few counts were recorded for this clonotype. This chain links TRBV5-1 with TRBJ1-5; possibly TRBD1 for D (5 bases). This CDR3 contains 15 residues. Germline lookup yields CDR1 SGHRS and CDR2 YFSETQ. With 4 bases removed from V and 3 bases from J, the gap between germline ends came to 14 bases. The CDR3 loop reads CASSLSPGINQPQHF. The CDR3 DNA is TGCGCCAGCAGCCTAAGCCCAGGGATCAATCAGCCCCAGCATTTT. Combining the CDR3 with reference TRBV5-1 and TRBJ1-5 gives the whole variable domain KAGVTQTPRYLIKTRGQQVTLSCSPISGHRSVSWYQQTPGQGLQFLFEYFSETQRNKGNFPGRFSGRQFSNSRSEMNVSTLELGDSALYLCASSLSPGINQPQHFGDGTRLSIL.

A single count supports this clonotype. One base away lies a much larger clone, so this may be a sequencing read error. The CDR3 sequence is CASPQRDTYYGYTF. CDR3 DNA sequence: TGTGCCAGCCCACAACGGGACACCTACTATGGCTACACCTTC. V gene TRBV18 combines with J gene TRBJ1-2, with D maybe TRBD1 (6 bases). The CDR3 totals 14 residues. Germline V gene lookup returns CDR1 KGHSH and CDR2 LQKENI. V was clipped by 8 bases and J by 3 bases, with 16 bases between them.

This clonotype was seen repeatedly, ten times or more. The rearrangement links TRBV7-9 to TRBJ1-5; TRBD1 is a possible D gene (6 bases). This CDR3 comprises 14 residues. Germline CDR1 reads SEHNR; CDR2 reads FQNEAQ (reference sequence). V shed 2 bases and J shed 4 bases, with 9 bases lying between them. As DNA, the CDR3 is TGTGCCAGCAGCTTATCAGGGGCGAATCAGCCCCAGCATTTT. Translating gives CASSLSGANQPQHF.

The chain employs TRBV12-3 or TRBV12-4 and TRBJ2-3, with TRBD2 as a possible D gene (7 bases). Trimming stripped 7 bases from V and 2 bases from J, with 31 bases between. The CDR3 covers 20 residues. CDR3 loop: CASTAEGHLRGGTTTDTQYF. The CDR3 DNA reads as TGTGCCAGCACCGCTGAGGGACATTTAAGGGGGGGGACAACCACAGATACGCAGTATTTT.

The table lists this clonotype with many counts. The gene calls are TRBV4-3 and TRBJ1-1; D might be TRBD1 (5 bases). Germline V gene lookup returns CDR1 LGHNA and CDR2 YSLEER. CDR3 length: 14 residues. V gave up 0 bases and J gave up 5 bases, with 10 bases separating them. The CDR3 DNA reads as TGCGCCAGCAGCCAAGATCGGGGGTTTACTGAAGCTTTCTTT. Its translation: CASSQDRGFTEAFF.

This clonotype was detected many times. V usage is TRBV11-2 and J usage is TRBJ2-1; D call uncertain. The CDR3 is 13 amino acids. Germline CDR1 and CDR2: SGHAT and FQNNGV. V was pared by 1 base and J by 2 bases, with 3 bases between. The CDR3 loop is CASSLVTYNEQFF. In DNA form, the CDR3 reads TGTGCCAGCAGCTTAGTTACCTACAATGAGCAGTTCTTC.

At least ten counts were recorded for this clonotype. V gene TRBV29-1 combines with J gene TRBJ2-2; a weak D match, TRBD1 (5 bases). Trimming cost V 0 bases and J 5 bases, with 13 bases left between them. The CDR3 runs to 15 residues. Germline loops: CDR1 SQVTM, CDR2 ANQGSEA. CDR3 protein: CSVEDTVGPTGELFF. The CDR3 DNA sequence: TGCAGCGTTGAAGATACGGTGGGGCCTACCGGGGAGCTGTTTTTT.